These T cell receptor beta chains were read from a single sample in a study of cytomegalovirus exposure and HLA in healthy donors. Method: immunoSEQ multiplex PCR; TCRdb's copy keeps in-frame clones and lacks some. The sample consists of some 90,000 clones, about four fifths of them appearing once. Source material: PBMCs. The receptors stem from a woman in her 70s in good health and CMV-seropositive. CDR3s include the opening cysteine and the closing phenylalanine or tryptophan. The D gene is left open where the match is weak. Clone sizes are given selectively: once, few, many, or a class where the clone is expanded.

d_gene,j_gene,abundance,v_gene,CDR3aa,CDR3nt
.,TRBJ1-2,.,TRBV27,CASSGGALNYGYTF,TGTGCCAGCAGTGGCGGGGCCCTAAACTATGGCTACACCTTC
TRBD1,TRBJ1-5,once,TRBV27,CASSSLFDRDVHQPQHF,TGTGCCAGCAGTTCCCTTTTCGACAGGGATGTTCATCAGCCCCAGCATTTT
.,TRBJ1-3,.,TRBV7-2,CASSLDGRSGNTIYF,TGTGCCAGCAGCTTAGATGGCCGCTCTGGAAACACCATATATTTT
.,TRBJ1-3,once,TRBV6-1,CASRQSPSGNTIYF,TGTGCCAGCAGACAGTCCCCCTCTGGAAACACCATATATTTT
.,TRBJ2-7,.,TRBV20-1,CSAGGGDEQYF,TGCAGTGCCGGAGGAGGAGACGAGCAGTACTTC
.,TRBJ1-5,.,TRBV7-2,CASSPLGQPQHF,TGTGCCAGCAGCCCTCTCGGGCAGCCCCAGCATTTT
TRBD1,TRBJ1-1,.,TRBV15,CATSRPGTGGRVRFF,TGTGCCACCAGCAGACCCGGGACAGGGGGACGGGTGCGTTTCTTT
TRBD2,TRBJ2-3,.,TRBV7-2,CASSPGTSGSRTDTQYF,TGTGCCAGCAGCCCGGGGACTAGCGGGAGTAGGACAGATACGCAGTATTTT
.,TRBJ1-5,.,TRBV28,CASSLAFRNQPQHF,TGTGCCAGCAGTTTAGCGTTCCGGAATCAGCCCCAGCATTTT
.,TRBJ2-5,.,TRBV30,CAWSMGPQETQYF,TGTGCCTGGAGTATGGGGCCCCAAGAGACCCAGTACTTC
TRBD1,TRBJ2-5,.,TRBV18,CASSPQGQGSGETQYF,TGTGCCAGCTCACCACAGGGACAGGGGAGTGGAGAGACCCAGTACTTC
TRBD2,TRBJ2-3,.,TRBV30,CAWSLGRTSGSPDTQYF,TGTGCCTGGAGTCTGGGTAGGACTAGCGGGTCCCCAGATACGCAGTATTTT
TRBD2,TRBJ2-5,.,TRBV19,CASSGGAGGPFIQETQYF,TGTGCCAGTTCCGGTGGGGCGGGAGGGCCTTTCATCCAAGAGACCCAGTACTTC
TRBD2,TRBJ2-3,.,TRBV5-1,CASSLATSGGGTDTQYF,TGCGCCAGCAGCTTGGCGACTAGCGGGGGCGGCACAGATACGCAGTATTTT
.,TRBJ2-3,many,TRBV4-1,CASSQDPARGRTDTQYF,TGCGCCAGCAGCCAAGATCCGGCCAGGGGCCGCACAGATACGCAGTATTTT
.,TRBJ1-5,.,TRBV18,CASSEGGAVEPQHF,TGTGCCAGCTCTGAGGGGGGGGCGGTTGAGCCCCAGCATTTT
TRBD1,TRBJ2-1,.,TRBV5-4,CASSSGTGRNEQFF,TGTGCCAGCAGCAGTGGGACAGGTCGGAATGAGCAGTTCTTC
.,TRBJ1-2,.,TRBV2,CASSASGNGYTF,TGTGCCAGCAGTGCGTCCGGTAATGGCTACACCTTC
TRBD1,TRBJ1-4,.,TRBV7-2,CASSQGTGGEKLFF,TGTGCCAGCAGTCAAGGGACAGGAGGTGAAAAACTGTTTTTT
.,TRBJ1-2,.,TRBV4-3,CASSDGQLYGYTF,TGCGCCAGCAGCGACGGACAGTTATATGGCTACACCTTC
TRBD1,TRBJ1-3,.,TRBV6-5,CASSAGQHSGNTIYF,TGTGCCAGCAGTGCGGGACAGCACTCTGGAAACACCATATATTTT
.,TRBJ1-4,.,TRBV28,CASSSGGALNEKLFF,TGTGCCAGCAGTTCCGGCGGTGCCCTTAATGAAAAACTGTTTTTT
TRBD2,TRBJ2-5,.,TRBV5-1,CASSLTISGRAGKETQYF,TGCGCCAGCAGCTTGACGATCAGCGGGAGGGCCGGGAAAGAGACCCAGTACTTC
.,TRBJ2-7,.,TRBV7-8,CASSLYRDSTYEQYF,TGTGCCAGCAGCTTATATAGGGACTCAACCTACGAGCAGTACTTC
TRBD1,TRBJ1-2,.,TRBV6-5,CASSYYGTGDGYTF,TGTGCCAGCAGTTACTATGGGACAGGGGATGGCTACACCTTC
.,TRBJ1-3,.,TRBV6-4,CASSFYSGNTIYF,TGTGCCAGCAGCTTCTACTCTGGAAACACCATATATTTT
TRBD2,TRBJ2-1,.,TRBV5-1,CASSLTSGAYNEQFF,TGCGCCAGCAGCTTGACTAGCGGGGCCTACAATGAGCAGTTCTTC
.,TRBJ2-3,few,TRBV4-2,CASSQVRGDTQYF,TGTGCCAGCAGCCAAGTCCGGGGAGATACGCAGTATTTT
TRBD2,TRBJ2-3,.,TRBV30,CAWSVHSGSSDTQYF,TGTGCCTGGAGTGTACATAGCGGGAGTTCAGATACGCAGTATTTT
.,TRBJ2-1,few,TRBV19,CASRDTTYNEQFF,TGTGCCAGTAGGGACACTACCTACAATGAGCAGTTCTTC
.,TRBJ1-5,.,TRBV28,CASSPGFSQPQHF,TGTGCCAGCAGTCCAGGGTTCAGCCAGCCCCAGCATTTT
.,TRBJ1-3,.,TRBV4-1,CASSQGWEQAPSGNTIYF,TGCGCCAGCAGCCAAGGGTGGGAACAGGCCCCCTCTGGAAACACCATATATTTT
TRBD1,TRBJ1-5,.,TRBV6-1,CASNGQGAFQPQHF,TGTGCCAGCAACGGACAGGGGGCTTTTCAGCCCCAGCATTTT
TRBD2,TRBJ2-1,.,TRBV7-8,CASSLALGTSGRKSYNEQFF,TGTGCCAGCAGCTTAGCTTTAGGGACTAGCGGGAGGAAATCCTACAATGAGCAGTTCTTC
TRBD1,TRBJ1-6,.,TRBV2,CASSGTGLGEPLHF,TGTGCCAGCAGTGGGACAGGGCTAGGGGAACCCCTCCACTTT
.,TRBJ2-1,.,TRBV9,CASSVGGGPYNEQFF,TGTGCCAGCAGCGTAGGAGGCGGTCCCTACAATGAGCAGTTCTTC
.,TRBJ1-6,.,TRBV9,CASSVMGKDSPLHF,TGTGCCAGCAGCGTAATGGGCAAGGATTCACCCCTCCACTTT
TRBD1,TRBJ2-7,.,TRBV2,CASSRGQGTVEQYF,TGTGCCAGCAGTCGGGGACAGGGTACAGTGGAGCAGTACTTC